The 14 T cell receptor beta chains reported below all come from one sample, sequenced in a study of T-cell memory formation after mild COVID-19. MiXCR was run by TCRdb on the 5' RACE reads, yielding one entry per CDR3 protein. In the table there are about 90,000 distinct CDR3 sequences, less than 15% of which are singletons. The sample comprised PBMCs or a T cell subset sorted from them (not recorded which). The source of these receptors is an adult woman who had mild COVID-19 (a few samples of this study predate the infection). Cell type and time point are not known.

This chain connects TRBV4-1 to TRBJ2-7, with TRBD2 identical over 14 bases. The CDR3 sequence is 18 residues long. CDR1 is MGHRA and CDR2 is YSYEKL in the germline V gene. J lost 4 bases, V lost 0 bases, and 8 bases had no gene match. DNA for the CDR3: TGCGCCAGCAGCCAAGATCGACTAGCGGGAGGGCCGGGGTACGAGCAGTACTTC. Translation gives CASSQDRLAGGPGYEQYF.

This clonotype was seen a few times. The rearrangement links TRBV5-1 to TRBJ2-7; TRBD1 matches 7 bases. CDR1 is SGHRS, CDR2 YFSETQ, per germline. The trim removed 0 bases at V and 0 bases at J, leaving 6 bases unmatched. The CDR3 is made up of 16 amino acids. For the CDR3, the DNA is TGCGCCAGCAGCTTGGACCGGGACAGACCCTCCTACGAGCAGTACTTC. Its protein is CASSLDRDRPSYEQYF.

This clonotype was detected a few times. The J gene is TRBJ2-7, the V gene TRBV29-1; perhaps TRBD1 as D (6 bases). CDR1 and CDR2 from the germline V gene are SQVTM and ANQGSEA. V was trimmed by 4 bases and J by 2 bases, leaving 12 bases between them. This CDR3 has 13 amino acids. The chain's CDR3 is CSVGGQATYEQYF. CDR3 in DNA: TGCAGCGTTGGGGGGCAGGCCACCTACGAGCAGTACTTC.

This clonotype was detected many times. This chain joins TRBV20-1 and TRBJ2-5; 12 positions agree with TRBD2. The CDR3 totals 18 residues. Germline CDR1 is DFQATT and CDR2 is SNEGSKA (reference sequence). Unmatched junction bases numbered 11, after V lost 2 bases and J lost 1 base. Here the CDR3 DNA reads TGCAGTGCTAGAATCCTTCGAGGACTAGCGGGACCCCAAGAGACCCAGTACTTC. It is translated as CSARILRGLAGPQETQYF.

Here the CDR3 DNA reads TGCAGCGTTGAAGGAAGGACTAGCGGGGCTAGGAGCACAGATACGCAGTATTTT. Its protein is CSVEGRTSGARSTDTQYF. V and J are TRBV29-1 and TRBJ2-3; 12 bases fit TRBD2. J gave up 0 bases and V 1 base, and 8 bases lay outside the gene matches. Germline CDR1 is SQVTM and CDR2 is ANQGSEA. The CDR3 runs to 18 residues.

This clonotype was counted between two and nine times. The CDR3 DNA sequence: TGTGCCAGCAGCCCCCGGGAACCTGCTGGGCGAGAGACCCAGTACTTC. It encodes CASSPREPAGRETQYF. The gene calls are TRBV7-9 and TRBJ2-5, with a tentative D call TRBD2 (5 bases). The ends were cut back, 5 bases at V and 4 bases at J, with 20 bases in the middle. The CDR3 runs 16 residues. Germline lookup yields CDR1 SEHNR and CDR2 FQNEAQ (reference sequence).

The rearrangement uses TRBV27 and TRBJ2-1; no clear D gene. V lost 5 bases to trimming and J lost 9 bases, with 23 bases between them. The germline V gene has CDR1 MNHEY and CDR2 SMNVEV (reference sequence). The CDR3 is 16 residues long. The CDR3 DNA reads TGTGCCAGCAGTCTAACACAGATAAGCCCCCGAGCTGAGCAGTTCTTC. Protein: CASSLTQISPRAEQFF.

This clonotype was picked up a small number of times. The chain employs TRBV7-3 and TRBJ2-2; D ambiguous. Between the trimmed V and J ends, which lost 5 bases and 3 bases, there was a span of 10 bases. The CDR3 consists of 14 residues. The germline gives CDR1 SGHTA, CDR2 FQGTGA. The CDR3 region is CASSPYPDTGELFF. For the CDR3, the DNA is TGTGCCAGCAGCCCCTATCCGGACACCGGGGAGCTGTTTTTT.

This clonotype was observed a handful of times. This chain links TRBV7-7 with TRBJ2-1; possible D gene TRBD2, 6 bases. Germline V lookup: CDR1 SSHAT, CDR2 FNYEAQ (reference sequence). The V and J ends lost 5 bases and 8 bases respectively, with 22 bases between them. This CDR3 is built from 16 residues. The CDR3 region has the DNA TGTGCCAGCAGCCCCCAGGAGGGGCTAGGAGGCCATGAGCAGTTCTTC. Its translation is CASSPQEGLGGHEQFF.

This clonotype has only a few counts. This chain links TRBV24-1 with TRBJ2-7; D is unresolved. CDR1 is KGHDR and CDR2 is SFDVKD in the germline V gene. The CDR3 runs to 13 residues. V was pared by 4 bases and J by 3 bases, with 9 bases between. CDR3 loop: CATSEGQNYEQYF. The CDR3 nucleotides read TGTGCCACCAGTGAGGGTCAAAACTACGAGCAGTACTTC.

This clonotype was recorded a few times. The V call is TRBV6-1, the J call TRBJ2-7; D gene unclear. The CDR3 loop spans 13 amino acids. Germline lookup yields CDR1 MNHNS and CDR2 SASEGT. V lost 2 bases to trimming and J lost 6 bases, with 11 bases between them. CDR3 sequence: CASSENRVGEQYF. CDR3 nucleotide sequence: TGTGCCAGCAGTGAAAATAGGGTCGGCGAGCAGTACTTC.

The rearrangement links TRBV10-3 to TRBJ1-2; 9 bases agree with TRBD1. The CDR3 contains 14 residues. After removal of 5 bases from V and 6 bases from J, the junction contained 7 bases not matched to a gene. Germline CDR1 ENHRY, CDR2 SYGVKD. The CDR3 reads CAISPEGQGHGYTF. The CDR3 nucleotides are TGTGCCATCAGTCCCGAGGGACAGGGACATGGCTACACCTTC.

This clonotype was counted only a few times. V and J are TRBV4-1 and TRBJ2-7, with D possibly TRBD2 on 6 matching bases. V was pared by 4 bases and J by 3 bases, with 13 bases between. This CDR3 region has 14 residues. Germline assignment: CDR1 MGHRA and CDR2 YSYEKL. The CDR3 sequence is CASSPSPRGYEQYF. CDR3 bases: TGCGCCAGCAGCCCCAGCCCGCGGGGCTACGAGCAGTACTTC.

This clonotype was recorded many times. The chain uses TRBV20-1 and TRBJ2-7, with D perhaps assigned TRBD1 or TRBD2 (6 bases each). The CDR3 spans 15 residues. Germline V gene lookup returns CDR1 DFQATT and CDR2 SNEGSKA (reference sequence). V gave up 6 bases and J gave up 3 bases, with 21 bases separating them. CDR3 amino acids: CSAEGKGGLFYEQYF. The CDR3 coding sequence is TGCAGTGCGGAGGGTAAGGGGGGCTTGTTCTACGAGCAGTACTTC.